The 18 T cell receptor beta chains below all came from one sample that was sequenced in a study of T-cell reconstitution after alpha-beta-depleted transplantation in children. This sample's TCRbeta library carried unique molecular identifier barcodes. Each CDR3 protein gets one entry after TCRdb re-called the PCR reads with MiXCR. The sample has approximately 500,000 distinct CDR3 sequences; about 10% are singletons. The sequencing used PBMCs, collected before TCRalphabeta/CD19-depleted stem cell transplant. The receptors derive from a child aged 2-15 years with inherited bone marrow failure, due to receive a stem cell transplant.

This clonotype was recorded many times. This rearrangement joins TRBV20-1 to TRBJ2-2; no firm D call. Germline-derived CDR1 and CDR2 are DFQATT and SNEGSKA (reference sequence). The CDR3 covers 12 residues. V gave up 4 bases and J gave up 5 bases, with 8 bases separating them. The CDR3 DNA follows: TGCAGTGCTAAGAGACAAACCGGGGAGCTGTTTTTT. Translating gives CSAKRQTGELFF.

This clonotype occurred many times. The chain combines TRBV5-1 with TRBJ2-2; 8 positions match TRBD2. The CDR3 covers 16 residues. CDR1 SGHRS and CDR2 YFSETQ come from the germline V gene. J gave up 5 bases and V 0 bases, and 6 bases lay outside the gene matches. CDR3: CASSLVAGGTTGELFF. CDR3 DNA sequence: TGCGCCAGCAGCTTGGTGGCGGGGGGAACTACCGGGGAGCTGTTTTTT. Using reference TRBV5-1 and TRBJ2-2 for the parts outside the CDR3, the full variable domain is KAGVTQTPRYLIKTRGQQVTLSCSPISGHRSVSWYQQTPGQGLQFLFEYFSETQRNKGNFPGRFSGRQFSNSRSEMNVSTLELGDSALYLCASSLVAGGTTGELFFGEGSRLTVL.

The table lists this clonotype with many counts. V and J are TRBV19 and TRBJ2-1; D is ambiguous. Germline-derived CDR1 and CDR2 are LNHDA and SQIVND (reference sequence). This CDR3 is built from 14 residues. Trimming cost V 5 bases and J 4 bases, with 12 bases left between them. This CDR3 reads CASSETRLYNEQFF. As DNA, the CDR3 is TGTGCCAGTAGTGAGACCCGTCTATACAATGAGCAGTTCTTC.

This clonotype was seen repeatedly, ten times or more. This chain links TRBV18 with TRBJ1-6, with D uncertain. The germline V and J ends were trimmed by 1 base and 7 bases, with 5 bases remaining between them. Germline CDR1 KGHSH, CDR2 LQKENI. The CDR3 extends over 13 amino acids. In nucleotides, the CDR3 is TGTGCCAGCTCACCACAGGAGAATTCACCCCTCCACTTT. Encoded protein: CASSPQENSPLHF.

This clonotype was detected ten times or more. The V call is TRBV5-1, the J call TRBJ2-7; possibly TRBD1 or TRBD2 for D (6 bases each). CDR1 is SGHRS, CDR2 YFSETQ, per germline. V lost 4 bases to trimming and J lost 3 bases, with 14 bases between them. The CDR3 consists of 14 residues. CDR3 protein: CASSRTEGGYEQYF. The CDR3 DNA sequence: TGCGCCAGCAGCCGAACCGAGGGGGGCTACGAGCAGTACTTC.

This clonotype was seen many times. The genes are TRBV6-1 and TRBJ2-7, with TRBD1 matching 9 bases. Germline V gene lookup returns CDR1 MNHNS and CDR2 SASEGT. The CDR3 is 15 residues long. V shed 5 bases and J 1 base; nucleotides not matched to a gene: 6. DNA of the CDR3: TGTGCCAGCAGTCATGGGACAGGGAGTTCCTACGAGCAGTACTTC. It is translated as CASSHGTGSSYEQYF.

This clonotype was detected many times. The chain uses TRBV25-1 and TRBJ2-3; no clear D gene. CDR3 length: 12 residues. Trimming cost V 4 bases and J 4 bases, with 6 bases left between them. Germline lookup yields CDR1 MGHDK and CDR2 SYGVNS. The CDR3 reads CASSVNADTQYF. CDR3 nucleotides: TGTGCCAGCAGTGTAAATGCAGATACGCAGTATTTT.

This chain joins TRBV7-8 and TRBJ1-1; 9 bases are shared with TRBD1. This CDR3 is 15 amino acids long. V lost 7 bases to trimming and J lost 1 base; unmatched junction nucleotides: 7. Per the germline V gene, CDR1 is SGHVS and CDR2 is FQNEAQ. The CDR3 spells CASTLDRGKNTEAFF. DNA of the CDR3: TGTGCCAGCACCCTAGACAGGGGGAAGAACACTGAAGCTTTCTTT.

This clonotype was seen ten or more times. The rearrangement joins TRBV9 to TRBJ1-4; unclear D gene. V lost 1 base and J 10 bases, leaving 11 bases between the germline ends. CDR1 is SGDLS and CDR2 is YYNGEE in the germline V gene. CDR3 length equals 13 residues. In DNA, the CDR3 is TGTGCCAGCAGCGTAAATTCGTTGGGAAAACTGTTTTTT. This sequence encodes CASSVNSLGKLFF.

This clonotype occurred a few times. The rearrangement joins TRBV4-3 to TRBJ2-2; TRBD1 matches at 10 bases. The V and J ends lost 5 bases and 6 bases, in that order; junction bases with no gene match: 3. Germline V gives CDR1 LGHNA, CDR2 YSLEER. CDR3 length: 14 residues. For the CDR3, the DNA is TGCGCCAGCAGCGGGACAGGGGTGGCCGGGGAGCTGTTTTTT. It translates to CASSGTGVAGELFF.

In this sample, this clonotype turned up a few times. The rearrangement links TRBV20-1 to TRBJ2-2, with 7 bases identical to TRBD1. V dropped 4 bases and J dropped 4; count of bases not matched to a gene: 12. This CDR3 comprises 16 residues. The germline V gene has CDR1 DFQATT and CDR2 SNEGSKA (reference sequence). The CDR3 reads CSATEDRFKTTGELFF. The CDR3 bases are TGCAGTGCTACGGAGGACAGGTTCAAGACCACCGGGGAGCTGTTTTTT.

This clonotype occurred many times. The V gene is TRBV12-3 or TRBV12-4, the J gene TRBJ2-7; D gene unclear. There are 17 residues in the CDR3. V gave up 3 bases and J gave up 2 bases, with 20 bases separating them. CDR3 bases: TGTGCCAGCAGTTTTAGCTTCCGGTGGTGGCCCCCCTACGAGCAGTACTTC. Amino acids: CASSFSFRWWPPYEQYF.

The table lists this clonotype with many counts. The gene calls are TRBV7-9 and TRBJ2-7; a possible D gene is TRBD2 (6 bases). V lost 4 bases to trimming and J lost 3 bases, with 10 bases between them. The V gene's germline CDR1 is SEHNR and CDR2 FQNEAQ (reference sequence). The CDR3 totals 13 residues. This chain's CDR3 is CASSSGLDYEQYF. DNA for the CDR3: TGTGCCAGCAGCTCGGGACTGGACTACGAGCAGTACTTC.

This clonotype was observed many times. The chain joins TRBV7-2 to TRBJ1-2; D is ambiguous. Deletions cut 2 bases from V and 0 bases from J, with 10 bases between. The CDR3 runs 15 residues. Germline-derived CDR1 and CDR2 are SGHTA and FQGNSA. The CDR3 sequence: CASSLNGVANYGYTF. CDR3 DNA sequence: TGTGCCAGCAGCTTAAATGGTGTAGCTAACTATGGCTACACCTTC.

To note about this clonotype: A much larger clone lies one base from this, so it may be a read error. J is TRBJ1-2 and V is TRBV4-3; D gene uncertain. The CDR3 has 14 residues. V lost 4 bases and J lost 4, with 13 bases in between. Germline V CDR1 and CDR2: LGHNA, YSLEER. For the CDR3, the DNA is TGCGCCAGCAGCCCAGTGACGGCAGTCTATGGCTACACCTTC. Residues: CASSPVTAVYGYTF.

This clonotype was recorded at least ten times. The junction and the germline gene differ at one end; a read error may be behind it. This chain uses TRBV5-1 with TRBJ2-3; D gene uncertain. This CDR3 contains 15 residues. The germline V gene has CDR1 SGHRS and CDR2 YFSETQ. CDR3 nucleotides: TGCGCCAGCTGCTTGACCCTTTTGGAGACAGATACGCAGTATTTT. It specifies CASCLTLLETDTQYF. Variable domain in full (rest from reference TRBV5-1 and TRBJ2-3): KAGVTQTPRYLIKTRGQQVTLSCSPISGHRSVSWYQQTPGQGLQFLFEYFSETQRNKGNFPGRFSGRQFSNSRSEMNVSTLELGDSALYLCASCLTLLETDTQYFGPGTRLTVL.

The CDR3 region has the DNA TGTGCCAGCAGCGTAGCTGGAGACGTTCATTACGAGCAGTACTTC. This gives the protein CASSVAGDVHYEQYF. The chain uses TRBV9 and TRBJ2-7; no reliable D call. V was pared by 0 bases and J by 4 bases, with 14 bases between. Per the germline V gene, CDR1 is SGDLS and CDR2 is YYNGEE. The CDR3 contains 15 residues.

This clonotype was recorded many times. One end of the junction fails to match germline, which may point to a read error. The chain recombines TRBV20-1 with TRBJ2-3; tentatively, D is TRBD1 (5 bases). The CDR3 is 15 residues long. Germline CDR1 reads DFQATT; CDR2 reads SNEGSKA (reference sequence). The CDR3 DNA sequence: TGCAGTGCTAGAGATGCTGGGCCACGCACAGGTACGCAGTATTTT. Protein sequence: CSARDAGPRTGTQYF.